This TCR beta chain was identified during a study of T cell repertoires in cytomegalovirus infection. Study-level information: In public TCR beta signatures, there were indications of both CMV infection and matching HLA type.

Worth noting for this clonotype: What it binds is unknown.

Findings of the study overall: Pooled public TCR beta family frequency picked out CMV carriers with the relevant HLA. CMV-specific HLA-C-restricted TCR beta clonotypes dominated the ex vivo response.

V lost 8 bases to trimming and J lost 3 bases, with 8 bases between them. The CDR3 is 12 residues long. TCRdb re-called the reads through MiXCR, storing one row per CDR3 protein. The profile covers some 390,000 distinct CDR3 sequences, with around 18% appearing a single time and 7.5% to 9.5% taken by the ten largest. This TCR was recovered from a human donor in good health (CMV status not recorded). Some clones in this sample may be carry-over from other donors' samples. The sequenced sample was PBMCs. The J gene is TRBJ1-3, the V gene TRBV12-3 or TRBV12-4; TRBD1 is a possible D gene (6 bases). The CDR3 here is CASCRGGNTIYF. CDR3 DNA: TGTGCCAGCTGCAGGGGTGGAAACACCATATATTTT.